This is a list of T cell receptor beta chains from one sample in a study of blood T cells in healthy people across ages. TCRdb itself ran the 5' RACE reads through MiXCR, one entry per CDR3 protein. The sample yields about 780,000 distinct CDR3 sequences, under 30% seen once. The sample was also linked to a second study, of T cells of mothers and their children.

The sample was blood. These receptors were obtained from a boy younger than 18 in good health. The CDR3 runs from the conserved cysteine through the conserved F or W. D genes are given only for firm matches. The size field is filled for only some rows; it gives once, few, many or a size class.

clone_size d_call j_call v_call cdr3_nt cdr3_aa
. . TRBJ2-1 TRBV4-1 TGCGCCAGCAGCGTCCGGTGGGTTGTGGAACCCAACTCCTACAATGAGCAGTTCTTC CASSVRWVVEPNSYNEQFF
many TRBD2 TRBJ2-5 TRBV2 TGTGCCAGCAGTCGACTAGCCGTACAAGAGACCCAGTACTTC CASSRLAVQETQYF
. . TRBJ2-5 TRBV24-1 TGTGCCACCGCAACAGGGCGCAGGAAGACCCAGTACTTC CATATGRRKTQYF
once TRBD2 TRBJ2-3 TRBV18 TGTGCCAGCTCCCCGGGACGGGGGGGCCCGAATACGCAGTATTTT CASSPGRGGPNTQYF
. . TRBJ2-7 TRBV24-1 TGTGCCACCAGTGATGCGCGAGGATCTAGCAACGAGCAGTACTTC CATSDARGSSNEQYF
few . TRBJ2-1 TRBV20-1 TGCAGTGCTAGAGTGTCGGTGGAGCAGTTCTTC CSARVSVEQFF
few . TRBJ1-1 TRBV6-5 TGTGTCTCGAGCAGGGACACTGAAGCTTTCTTT CVSSRDTEAFF
. . TRBJ2-2 TRBV4-2 TGTGCCAGCAGCCAAGAAAGGGGTTCTGGGGAGCTGTTTTTT CASSQERGSGELFF
. TRBD2 TRBJ2-5 TRBV6-2/TRBV6-3 TGTGCCAGCAGCCGACTGCTTCTAGCGGCGGTACAAGAGACCCAGTACTTC CASSRLLLAAVQETQYF
. TRBD2 TRBJ2-4 TRBV12-3/TRBV12-4 TGTGCCAGCAGGGAGGGGACTAGTGACATTCAGTACTTC CASREGTSDIQYF
. TRBD1 TRBJ2-5 TRBV6-5 TGTGCCAGCAGTCCCGCCCCCGGGACAGGGGAAGAGACCCAGTACTTC CASSPAPGTGEETQYF
. . TRBJ1-2 TRBV5-1 TGCGCCAGCAGCTTTGGCCCTGTCGGGGATTACTATGGCTACACCTTC CASSFGPVGDYYGYTF
. . TRBJ2-7 TRBV19 TGTGCCAGTAGTATGTGGCAATCTACGCTGTACTTC CASSMWQSTLYF
. . TRBJ1-5 TRBV6-5 TGTGCCAGCAGTTATTTTACAGGCCCTACAACTTATAGCAATCAGCCCCAGCATTTT CASSYFTGPTTYSNQPQHF
few . TRBJ2-7 TRBV7-9 TGTGCCAGCAGCTTAGACGGCAGACACGAGCAGTACTTC CASSLDGRHEQYF
few TRBD1 TRBJ2-1 TRBV9 TGTGCCAGCAGTCTCGGGACAGGCGTGCAGGGGCAGTTCTTC CASSLGTGVQGQFF
few . TRBJ2-7 TRBV24-1 TGTGCCACCAGTGATCCAAATTCCTACGAGCAGTACTTC CATSDPNSYEQYF
. TRBD1 TRBJ1-2 TRBV5-1 TGCGCCAGCAGCCCTGACAGGGCCAAATACTATGGCTACACCTTC CASSPDRAKYYGYTF
few TRBD1 TRBJ2-5 TRBV10-3 TGTGCCATCAGTGGGGGACAGGTTGAACAAGAGACCCAGTACTTC CAISGGQVEQETQYF
. TRBD2 TRBJ2-3 TRBV27 TGTGCCAGCAGGCTTAGCGGGAGGGCCCTCGAGGTCACGCAGTATTTT CASRLSGRALEVTQYF
. . TRBJ2-1 TRBV29-1 TGCAGCGTTGAGGTGGTGGTAAATGAGCAGTTCTTC CSVEVVVNEQFF
few TRBD1 TRBJ2-3 TRBV28 TGTGCCAGCAGTGAGAACAGGGGGAGTTTTAGCACAGATACGCAGTATTTT CASSENRGSFSTDTQYF
. TRBD2 TRBJ2-5 TRBV20-1 TGCAGTGCTGCACTAGCGGTTGGCGAGACCCAGTACTTC CSAALAVGETQYF
. . TRBJ1-1 TRBV4-3 TGCGCCAGCAGCCAAGATTGGGCAGCTAGGAACACTGAAGCTTTCTTT CASSQDWAARNTEAFF
many . TRBJ1-4 TRBV4-1 TGCGCCAGCAGCCAAGGGGTGACACACGACGGGAAAGAAAAACTGTTTTTT CASSQGVTHDGKEKLFF
. . TRBJ2-3 TRBV15 TGTGCCACCAGCAGAGAAGGAAAGGGAGATACGCAGTATTTT CATSREGKGDTQYF
few . TRBJ1-6 TRBV14 TGTGCCAGCAGCCAGGGGCACTATAATTCACCCCTCCACTTT CASSQGHYNSPLHF
. TRBD1 TRBJ2-7 TRBV30 TGTGCCTGGAGTCAGCCGGGACAGGGGAGCGAGCAGTACTTC CAWSQPGQGSEQYF
few . TRBJ2-7 TRBV6-6 TGTGCCAGCGGCACAGGTGACTACGAGCAGTACTTC CASGTGDYEQYF
few . TRBJ2-5 TRBV7-2 TGTGCCAGCAGCCAGGCACTAGCTCAGAAGACCCAGTACTTC CASSQALAQKTQYF
. . TRBJ1-3 TRBV20-1 TGCAGTGCTAGAGCCCCGGGGCTTGGAAACACCATATATTTT CSARAPGLGNTIYF
. . TRBJ1-6 TRBV20-1 TGCAGTGCCCTTACTCAGGAGCCTTCCTATAATTCACCCCTCCACTTT CSALTQEPSYNSPLHF
. . TRBJ1-1 TRBV6-5 TGTGCCAGCAGTTACAGCCCAGGGGAAGCTTTCTTT CASSYSPGEAFF
. TRBD1 TRBJ2-3 TRBV7-8 TGTGCCAGCAGCTTCCGGACAGGGGGGAGCACTGATACGCAGTATTTT CASSFRTGGSTDTQYF
. . TRBJ1-4 TRBV7-2 TGTGCCAGCAGCTCCGGGACGACATATGAAAAACTGTTTTTT CASSSGTTYEKLFF
few . TRBJ2-5 TRBV5-1 TGCGCCAGCAGCCCGCTGGGGGGACCGATAGAGACCCAGTACTTC CASSPLGGPIETQYF
few TRBD2 TRBJ2-7 TRBV29-1 TGCAGCGTCGAGACTAGCGGGGTTGCCTACGAGCAGTACTTC CSVETSGVAYEQYF
few . TRBJ2-1 TRBV11-1 TGTGCCACGGTGGACAGTACCTCCTCCTACAATGAGCAGTTCTTC CATVDSTSSYNEQFF
. . TRBJ2-7 TRBV7-9 TGTGCCAGCAGCTCCCTCCGGGGGAGGGAGCAGTACTTC CASSSLRGREQYF
few . TRBJ2-1 TRBV5-6 TGTGCCAGCAGCCTCCGAGGTAGCGGAAACTACAATGAGCAGTTCTTC CASSLRGSGNYNEQFF
few . TRBJ2-4 TRBV4-2 TGTGCCAGCAGCCAAGCAACGGGGAAAAACATTCAGTACTTC CASSQATGKNIQYF
. TRBD1 TRBJ2-5 TRBV11-2 TGTGCCAGCAGCTCTTGGACAGGGAGTAGGGAGCAGTACTTC CASSSWTGSREQYF
. TRBD1 TRBJ2-6 TRBV5-5 TGTGCCAGCAGCTTCCCCGAGACAGGGTACTCTGGGGCCAACGTCCTGACTTTC CASSFPETGYSGANVLTF
few TRBD2 TRBJ2-1 TRBV4-1 TGCGCCAGCAGCCATTACGGGACTAGCGGGGGTCTCTGGCAGTTCTTC CASSHYGTSGGLWQFF
few . TRBJ2-7 TRBV12-3/TRBV12-4 TGTGCCAGCAGTTTTGGACAGTACGAGCAGTACTTT CASSFGQYEQYF
. TRBD2 TRBJ2-7 TRBV13 TGTGCCAGCAGCTTGGCGGGGGACCTTTACGAGCAGTACTTC CASSLAGDLYEQYF
few . TRBJ2-5 TRBV12-3/TRBV12-4 TGTGCCAGCAGTATAAGGATAGGAGACCAAGAGACCCAGTACTTC CASSIRIGDQETQYF
many . TRBJ2-2 TRBV15 TGTGCCACCAGCAGGGGAAGCGGCGCCGGGGAGCTGTTTTTT CATSRGSGAGELFF
many . TRBJ2-5 TRBV28 TGTGCCAGCAGTCCCGATTTCCAAGAGACCCAGTACTTC CASSPDFQETQYF
few . TRBJ2-1 TRBV7-9 TGTGCCAGCAGCCCTCGACAAATGGCCTACAATGAGCAGTTCTTC CASSPRQMAYNEQFF
. . TRBJ1-2 TRBV6-1 TGTGCCAGCAGTGAAGGGGGGTGGACGGATGGCTACACCTTC CASSEGGWTDGYTF
. . TRBJ2-7 TRBV12-3/TRBV12-4 TGTGCCATCACTTCAGGACCCAGGGGCGGCGAGCAGTACTTC CAITSGPRGGEQYF
few . TRBJ1-1 TRBV5-1 TGCGCCAGCAGCGGGTCGGGAGGTAACACTGAAGCTTTCTTT CASSGSGGNTEAFF
. . TRBJ2-3 TRBV5-4 TGTGCCAGCAGCTTGTGGACATTTGCAGATACGCAGTATTTT CASSLWTFADTQYF
. . TRBJ2-6 TRBV12-5 TGTGCTAGTGGTTCGGAATCCGGGGCCAACGTCCTGACTTTC CASGSESGANVLTF
. TRBD1 TRBJ2-4 TRBV18 TGTGCCAGCTCACCTGACAGGGATAAGTTTACAGCCAAAAACATTCAGTACTTC CASSPDRDKFTAKNIQYF
. TRBD1 TRBJ2-1 TRBV28 TGTGCCAGCAGTCAACCCGGGACAGGGGAGCATGAGCAGTTCTTC CASSQPGTGEHEQFF